Listed below are T cell receptor beta chains from one sample, sequenced in a study of human T cells and chemical hapten exposure. Each CDR3 protein gets one entry after TCRdb re-called the RACE reads with MiXCR. In the table there are around 130,000 distinct CDR3 sequences, roughly 9% of which are singletons. Sequenced material: whole blood. Receptors were obtained from a male donor in good health. Some clones in this sample may be carry-over from other donors' samples. Each CDR3 is given with its conserved first and last residue. A D gene is named only where the DNA matches it firmly. Where a row states a size, it is once, few, many or the class of an expanded clone; other rows omit it.

clone size: few
J gene: TRBJ2-3
D gene: -
V gene: TRBV6-4
CDR3 protein: CASSDGGDTQYF
CDR3 DNA: TGTGCCAGCAGTGACGGGGGAGATACGCAGTATTTT

clone size: few
J gene: TRBJ1-4
D gene: TRBD1
V gene: TRBV2
CDR3 protein: CASSERRGDEKLFF
CDR3 DNA: TGTGCCAGCAGTGAACGCAGGGGGGACGAAAAACTGTTTTTT

clone size: few
J gene: TRBJ1-4
D gene: -
V gene: TRBV5-5
CDR3 protein: CASSLGPAEKLFF
CDR3 DNA: TGTGCCAGCAGCTTGGGGCCAGCGGAAAAACTGTTTTTT

clone size: many
J gene: TRBJ2-7
D gene: -
V gene: TRBV10-3
CDR3 protein: CAISESPPGSEQYF
CDR3 DNA: TGTGCCATCAGTGAGTCACCGCCCGGCTCCGAGCAGTACTTC

clone size: few
J gene: TRBJ1-3
D gene: -
V gene: TRBV10-3
CDR3 protein: CAISDGVTGNTIYF
CDR3 DNA: TGTGCCATCAGTGACGGGGTTACTGGAAACACCATATATTTT

clone size: -
J gene: TRBJ2-2
D gene: -
V gene: TRBV10-3
CDR3 protein: CAISEKNTGELFF
CDR3 DNA: TGTGCCATCAGTGAGAAGAACACCGGGGAGCTGTTTTTT

clone size: few
J gene: TRBJ2-1
D gene: -
V gene: TRBV20-1
CDR3 protein: CSARDLASYNEQFF
CDR3 DNA: TGCAGTGCTAGAGATTTAGCCTCCTACAATGAGCAGTTCTTC

clone size: -
J gene: TRBJ1-6
D gene: -
V gene: TRBV15
CDR3 protein: CATSRDGGKGSPLHF
CDR3 DNA: TGTGCCACCAGCAGAGATGGGGGAAAGGGTTCACCCCTCCACTTT

clone size: few
J gene: TRBJ2-5
D gene: TRBD2
V gene: TRBV12-3/TRBV12-4
CDR3 protein: CASSFPLAGQETQYF
CDR3 DNA: TGTGCCAGCAGTTTCCCACTAGCGGGTCAAGAGACCCAGTACTTC

clone size: -
J gene: TRBJ2-2
D gene: TRBD1
V gene: TRBV3-1
CDR3 protein: CASSPDRGTGELFF
CDR3 DNA: TGTGCCAGCAGCCCAGACAGGGGGACCGGGGAGCTGTTTTTT

clone size: few
J gene: TRBJ2-3
D gene: -
V gene: TRBV7-2
CDR3 protein: CASSLSQTPSTDTQYF
CDR3 DNA: TGTGCCAGCAGCTTGAGTCAGACCCCGAGCACAGATACGCAGTATTTT

clone size: many
J gene: TRBJ2-5
D gene: TRBD2
V gene: TRBV6-5
CDR3 protein: CASSYQGTSGETQYF
CDR3 DNA: TGTGCCAGCAGTTACCAAGGGACTAGCGGGGAGACCCAGTACTTC

clone size: few
J gene: TRBJ1-5
D gene: -
V gene: TRBV7-8
CDR3 protein: CASSSTGTSNQPQHF
CDR3 DNA: TGTGCCAGCAGCTCCACCGGGACTAGCAATCAGCCCCAGCATTTT

clone size: -
J gene: TRBJ2-2
D gene: -
V gene: TRBV7-2
CDR3 protein: CASSQTLGNTGELFF
CDR3 DNA: TGTGCCAGCAGCCAAACCCTGGGGAACACCGGGGAGCTGTTTTTT

clone size: few
J gene: TRBJ2-3
D gene: -
V gene: TRBV15
CDR3 protein: CATSSSDRLTSTDTQYF
CDR3 DNA: TGTGCCACCAGCAGTTCCGACAGATTGACTAGCACAGATACGCAGTATTTT

clone size: -
J gene: TRBJ1-2
D gene: TRBD1
V gene: TRBV6-5
CDR3 protein: CASSTQSTGVTYGYTF
CDR3 DNA: TGTGCCAGCAGCACACAATCTACAGGGGTGACCTATGGCTACACCTTC

clone size: few
J gene: TRBJ2-3
D gene: -
V gene: TRBV29-1
CDR3 protein: CSARDKVENF
CDR3 DNA: TGCAGCGCCCGGGACAAAGTCGAGAATTTT

clone size: -
J gene: TRBJ1-1
D gene: -
V gene: TRBV25-1
CDR3 protein: CASSGRPNTEAFF
CDR3 DNA: TGTGCCAGCAGTGGCAGGCCTAACACTGAAGCTTTCTTT

clone size: -
J gene: TRBJ2-1
D gene: -
V gene: TRBV5-1
CDR3 protein: CASSLTRVASYNEQFF
CDR3 DNA: TGCGCCAGCAGCCTGACCCGGGTGGCCTCCTACAATGAGCAGTTCTTC

clone size: many
J gene: TRBJ1-4
D gene: -
V gene: TRBV25-1
CDR3 protein: CASSEWKGGRANEKLFF
CDR3 DNA: TGTGCCAGCAGTGAATGGAAGGGGGGCCGTGCTAATGAAAAACTGTTTTTT

clone size: -
J gene: TRBJ1-1
D gene: -
V gene: TRBV7-2
CDR3 protein: CASSLEAAGVNTEAFF
CDR3 DNA: TGTGCCAGCAGCTTAGAAGCCGCGGGAGTGAACACTGAAGCTTTCTTT

clone size: few
J gene: TRBJ2-7
D gene: -
V gene: TRBV28
CDR3 protein: CASSLIYEQYF
CDR3 DNA: TGTGCCAGCAGTTTAATCTACGAGCAGTACTTC

clone size: -
J gene: TRBJ1-2
D gene: TRBD1
V gene: TRBV7-2
CDR3 protein: CASSLEDRGANYGYTF
CDR3 DNA: TGTGCCAGCAGCTTAGAAGACAGGGGCGCTAACTATGGCTACACCTTC

clone size: few
J gene: TRBJ1-1
D gene: TRBD1
V gene: TRBV7-9
CDR3 protein: CASSHAGQGGVVNTEAFF
CDR3 DNA: TGTGCCAGCAGCCACGCAGGACAGGGGGGAGTGGTGAACACTGAAGCTTTCTTT

clone size: many
J gene: TRBJ2-3
D gene: TRBD2
V gene: TRBV7-2
CDR3 protein: CASSGETSGGRPDTQYF
CDR3 DNA: TGTGCCAGCAGCGGAGAGACTAGCGGGGGGCGCCCCGATACGCAGTATTTT

clone size: few
J gene: TRBJ2-3
D gene: TRBD2
V gene: TRBV10-3
CDR3 protein: CAISESITAETSSWGTDTQYF
CDR3 DNA: TGTGCCATCAGTGAGTCTATAACGGCCGAGACTAGCAGTTGGGGCACAGATACGCAGTATTTT

clone size: -
J gene: TRBJ2-2
D gene: -
V gene: TRBV10-3
CDR3 protein: CAISGTIGELFF
CDR3 DNA: TGTGCCATCAGTGGGACGATCGGGGAGCTGTTTTTT

clone size: many
J gene: TRBJ1-1
D gene: -
V gene: TRBV20-1
CDR3 protein: CSARETVNTEAFF
CDR3 DNA: TGCAGTGCTAGGGAGACAGTGAACACTGAAGCTTTCTTT

clone size: once
J gene: TRBJ1-1
D gene: TRBD1
V gene: TRBV5-6
CDR3 protein: CASSPGQETTEAFF
CDR3 DNA: TGTGCCAGCAGCCCAGGACAGGAAACGACTGAAGCTTTCTTT

clone size: -
J gene: TRBJ2-5
D gene: TRBD1
V gene: TRBV5-1
CDR3 protein: CASGDRQETQYF
CDR3 DNA: TGCGCCAGCGGGGACAGACAAGAGACCCAGTACTTC

clone size: few
J gene: TRBJ2-1
D gene: TRBD1
V gene: TRBV27
CDR3 protein: CASSRDRAGSYNEQFF
CDR3 DNA: TGTGCCAGCAGTAGGGACAGGGCGGGCTCCTACAATGAGCAGTTCTTC

clone size: -
J gene: TRBJ1-1
D gene: TRBD1
V gene: TRBV2
CDR3 protein: CASSGQGWSTEAFF
CDR3 DNA: TGTGCCAGCAGTGGACAGGGGTGGAGCACTGAAGCTTTCTTT

clone size: few
J gene: TRBJ2-2
D gene: TRBD2
V gene: TRBV2
CDR3 protein: CASSTRTSGNGGELFF
CDR3 DNA: TGTGCCAGCAGTACCCGGACTAGCGGGAATGGCGGGGAGCTGTTTTTT

clone size: many
J gene: TRBJ2-1
D gene: -
V gene: TRBV11-2
CDR3 protein: CASSLNNEQNSEQFF
CDR3 DNA: TGTGCCAGCAGCCTCAACAATGAGCAGAATTCTGAGCAGTTCTTC

clone size: few
J gene: TRBJ2-5
D gene: -
V gene: TRBV5-1
CDR3 protein: CASSLADRTQETQYF
CDR3 DNA: TGCGCCAGCAGCTTGGCCGATCGGACTCAAGAGACCCAGTACTTC

clone size: few
J gene: TRBJ1-2
D gene: -
V gene: TRBV7-2
CDR3 protein: CASSLEVAGYTF
CDR3 DNA: TGTGCCAGCAGCTTAGAAGTAGCGGGCTACACCTTC

clone size: -
J gene: TRBJ2-3
D gene: TRBD1
V gene: TRBV20-1
CDR3 protein: CSAKQGADTQYF
CDR3 DNA: TGCAGTGCTAAACAGGGGGCAGATACGCAGTATTTT